The 28 T cell receptor beta chains reported below all come from one sample, sequenced in a study of chemoradiotherapy in HPV16-positive cancers. Method: immunoSEQ multiplex PCR; TCRdb's copy keeps in-frame clones and lacks some. The repertoire holds roughly 70,000 clones, with about nine tenths as singletons. The sequenced sample was blood, obtained from a patient who underwent chemoradiotherapy. The source of these receptors is a human donor with HPV-associated anogenital cancer.

The rearrangement uses TRBV2 and TRBJ2-3, with a tentative D call TRBD1 (5 bases). Germline V lookup: CDR1 SNHLY, CDR2 FYNNEI. V was clipped by 7 bases and J by 8 bases, with 13 bases between them. This CDR3 has 12 amino acids. The CDR3 loop reads CASTAQGVTQYF. DNA for the CDR3: TGTGCCAGCACCGCGCAGGGTGTTACGCAGTATTTT.

The genes are TRBV4-1 and TRBJ2-5, with 7 bases fitting TRBD2. This CDR3 has 18 residues. V shed 1 base, J shed 4 bases, and the junction held 15 bases outside the gene matches. From germline, CDR1 is MGHRA and CDR2 YSYEKL. The CDR3 sequence is CASSQALLGGGYLETQYF. CDR3 sequence (DNA): TGCGCCAGCAGCCAAGCGCTGCTGGGGGGAGGGTACTTAGAGACCCAGTACTTC.

Written as DNA, the CDR3 is TGTGCCAGCAGCCAAGCGGGCAGGGCCACCGGGGAGCTGTTTTTT. Encoded protein: CASSQAGRATGELFF. V and J are TRBV14 and TRBJ2-2; possible D gene TRBD1, 5 bases. V lost 1 base to trimming and J lost 4 bases, with 10 bases between them. The CDR3 has 15 amino acids. Germline CDR1 is SGHDN and CDR2 is FVKESK.

This chain links TRBV5-1 with TRBJ1-3, with D perhaps matching TRBD1 (6 bases). The V gene lost 6 bases and the J gene lost 0 bases, with 16 bases spanning the gap. Per germline, CDR1 SGHRS and CDR2 YFSETQ. The CDR3 consists of 16 residues. This CDR3 is CASTRDTISSGNTIYF. The CDR3 bases are TGCGCCAGCACGCGGGACACCATATCCTCTGGAAACACCATATATTTT.

In this sample, this clone turned up a few times. The chain has TRBV29-1 and TRBJ1-2; D possibly corresponds to TRBD1 (5 bases). The CDR3 is made up of 12 amino acids. Germline values: CDR1 SQVTM, CDR2 ANQGSEA. Trimming removed 5 bases from V and 4 bases from J, with 11 bases in between. The CDR3 DNA sequence: TGCAGCGTTCAGCGGGACGCCTATGGCTACACCTTC. Its protein product is CSVQRDAYGYTF.

This chain uses TRBV7-9 with TRBJ1-1; 11 nucleotides agree with TRBD1. The CDR3 is 15 residues long. With V trimmed by 5 bases and J by 4 bases, 6 bases remained unmatched. Germline CDR1 reads SEHNR; CDR2 reads FQNEAQ (reference sequence). DNA of the CDR3: TGTGCCAGCAGCGACCCCGGGACAGGGGGCACTGAAGCTTTCTTT. Translating it yields CASSDPGTGGTEAFF.

Regarding this clone: One junction end disagrees with the germline gene, perhaps due to a read error. The chain links TRBV10-3 to TRBJ1-2, with 8 nucleotides matching TRBD1. CDR1 is ENHRY and CDR2 is SYGVKD in the germline V gene. The CDR3 totals 15 residues. CDR3 sequence: CAIKGRGLSSDGYTF. CDR3 DNA sequence: TGTGCAATCAAAGGCAGGGGGCTTTCGTCGGATGGCTACACCTTC.

The J gene is TRBJ2-7, the V gene TRBV5-6; D might be TRBD1 (6 bases). This CDR3 spans 12 amino acids. CDR1 SGHDT and CDR2 YYEEEE come from the germline V gene. Trimming stripped 5 bases from V and 4 bases from J, with 10 bases between. CDR3 bases: TGTGCCAGCAGTTACAGGGCGTACGAGCAGTACTTC. Amino acid sequence: CASSYRAYEQYF.

This clone was seen more than once but under ten times. This chain connects TRBV7-6 to TRBJ2-7; no definite D call. This CDR3 is 16 amino acids long. Germline V gene data show CDR1 as SGHVS and CDR2 as FNYEAQ. Trimming removed 0 bases from V and 2 bases from J, with 14 bases in between. The CDR3 DNA sequence: TGTGCCAGCAGCTTAGCGTGGAGCTCTATTACCTACGAGCAGTACTTC. Its protein product is CASSLAWSSITYEQYF.

The V and J genes are TRBV5-4 and TRBJ2-5; the match to TRBD2 covers 11 bases. This CDR3 has 17 amino acids. V was pared by 2 bases and J by 0 bases, with 6 bases of the junction left unmatched. CDR1 and CDR2 (germline): SGHNT, YYREEE (reference sequence). This CDR3 is CASSFLAGGLNQETQYF. The CDR3 region has the DNA TGTGCCAGCAGCTTCCTAGCGGGGGGCTTAAACCAAGAGACCCAGTACTTC.

The chain recombines TRBV5-1 with TRBJ1-1; the D is unclear. This CDR3 spans 17 amino acids. With 1 base removed from V and 3 bases from J, the gap between germline ends came to 19 bases. CDR1 and CDR2 (germline): SGHRS, YFSETQ. CDR3 nucleotide sequence: TGCGCCAGCAGCTTGTTCGACCCCGCCGAAGGGTACACTGAAGCTTTCTTT. The encoded protein is CASSLFDPAEGYTEAFF. The full variable domain, with the rest looked up from reference TRBV5-1 and TRBJ1-1, is KAGVTQTPRYLIKTRGQQVTLSCSPISGHRSVSWYQQTPGQGLQFLFEYFSETQRNKGNFPGRFSGRQFSNSRSEMNVSTLELGDSALYLCASSLFDPAEGYTEAFFGQGTRLTVV.

V and J are TRBV9 and TRBJ2-5; 7 bases line up with TRBD2. The J segment lost 5 bases and the V segment lost 0 bases, leaving 1 base of the junction unmatched. Germline V gene data show CDR1 as SGDLS and CDR2 as YYNGEE. The CDR3 is 13 amino acids. CDR3 residues: CASSVDSGETQYF. DNA for the CDR3: TGTGCCAGCAGCGTAGATAGCGGGGAGACCCAGTACTTC.

This sequence joins TRBV2 and TRBJ1-2, with 10 bases fitting TRBD1. Germline values: CDR1 SNHLY, CDR2 FYNNEI. The junction had 8 bases not matched to a gene; V was cut back by 6 bases and J by 7 bases. CDR3 length: 14 residues. In DNA, the CDR3 is TGTGCCAGCAGGGGTGCGGGACAGGGGTTTGGCTACACCTTC. It encodes CASRGAGQGFGYTF. The full variable domain, in which reference TRBV2 and TRBJ1-2 provide the parts outside the CDR3, is EPEVTQTPSHQVTQMGQEVILRCVPISNHLYFYWYRQILGQKVEFLVSFYNNEISEKSEIFDDQFSVERPDGSNFTLKIRSTKLEDSAMYFCASRGAGQGFGYTFGSGTRLTVV.

This sequence joins TRBV4-2 and TRBJ1-6; D remains unclear. The CDR3 has 13 amino acids. The germline V and J ends were trimmed by 5 bases and 8 bases, with 10 bases remaining between them. In germline, CDR1 is LGHNA, CDR2 YNFKEQ. The CDR3 sequence: CASSLDRYSPLHF. The CDR3 DNA sequence: TGTGCCAGCAGCTTGGATAGATATTCACCCCTCCACTTT.

The chain links TRBV10-3 to TRBJ2-1; D possibly corresponds to TRBD1 (5 bases). Looked up from germline, CDR1 is ENHRY and CDR2 is SYGVKD. This CDR3 region has 15 residues. Trimming stripped 7 bases from V and 6 bases from J, with 19 bases between. CDR3 region: CAITSSGIPGNEQFF. Here the CDR3 DNA reads TGTGCCATCACCAGTTCAGGGATTCCGGGCAATGAGCAGTTCTTC.

V usage is TRBV2 and J usage is TRBJ2-1, with unresolved D. The V end was cut by 4 bases, the J end by 6 bases, with 22 bases between. Germline V gives CDR1 SNHLY, CDR2 FYNNEI. The CDR3 has 17 amino acids. CDR3 protein: CASSVLLVADKRNEQFF. The CDR3 DNA reads as TGTGCCAGCAGTGTGTTACTGGTGGCAGACAAGCGCAATGAGCAGTTCTTC.

This rearrangement joins TRBV7-2 to TRBJ1-3; D call uncertain. This CDR3 is 15 amino acids long. Germline CDR1 SGHTA, CDR2 FQGNSA. V lost 1 base to trimming and J lost 2 bases, with 9 bases between them. CDR3 nucleotides: TGTGCCAGCAGCTTAGACAGTAGGACTGGAAACACCATATATTTT. Its protein is CASSLDSRTGNTIYF.

The chain joins TRBV5-1 to TRBJ2-7; D might be TRBD2 (5 bases). The CDR3 contains 14 residues. V shed 4 bases and J shed 2 bases, with 13 bases lying between them. Germline-derived CDR1 and CDR2 are SGHRS and YFSETQ. The CDR3 loop reads CASSLGSSTYEQYF. For the CDR3, the DNA is TGCGCCAGCAGCCTTGGTTCTAGCACCTACGAGCAGTACTTC.

There are a few counts of this clone. The genes are TRBV5-1 and TRBJ1-3; 7 bases map to TRBD1. The CDR3 runs 16 residues. Germline V CDR1 and CDR2: SGHRS, YFSETQ. The V gene end was trimmed by 3 bases and the J gene end by 4 bases; junction bases not matched to a gene: 10. The CDR3 reads CASSSHLTGSGNTIYF. Here the CDR3 DNA reads TGCGCCAGCAGCTCCCACCTGACAGGGTCGGGAAACACCATATATTTT.

This sequence joins TRBV7-9 and TRBJ1-4; tentative D call: TRBD1 (6 bases). Germline CDR1 SEHNR, CDR2 FQNEAQ (reference sequence). The V and J ends lost 7 bases and 4 bases respectively, with 16 bases between them. The CDR3 contains 15 residues. CDR3 sequence (DNA): TGTGCCAGCACTCCTGGGGGGGCGGTTAATGAAAAACTGTTTTTT. This translates into CASTPGGAVNEKLFF. Together with reference TRBV7-9 and TRBJ1-4, the CDR3 gives the full variable domain: DTGVSQNPRHKITKRGQNVTFRCDPISEHNRLYWYRQTLGQGPEFLTYFQNEAQLEKSRLLSDRFSAERPKGSFSTLEIQRTEQGDSAMYLCASTPGGAVNEKLFFGSGTQLSVL.

This chain links TRBV28 with TRBJ1-2; the match to TRBD1 covers 8 bases. J lost 7 bases, V lost 6 bases, and 10 bases had no gene match. The germline gives CDR1 MDHEN, CDR2 SYDVKM. This CDR3 has 14 residues. CDR3 sequence: CASSWGQAVGGYTF. CDR3 DNA: TGTGCCAGCAGCTGGGGACAGGCCGTTGGTGGCTACACCTTC.

The J gene is TRBJ2-2, the V gene TRBV19; D remains unclear. From germline, CDR1 is LNHDA and CDR2 SQIVND (reference sequence). V was cut by 3 bases and J by 9 bases, with 11 bases left in between. CDR3 size: 13 residues. The CDR3, as DNA: TGTGCCAGTAGTATGAAGGGTCCCCGGGAGCTGTTTTTT. It codes for CASSMKGPRELFF. Full variable domain (missing parts from reference TRBV19 and TRBJ2-2): DGGITQSPKYLFRKEGQNVTLSCEQNLNHDAMYWYRQDPGQGLRLIYYSQIVNDFQKGDIAEGYSVSREKKESFPLTVTSAQKNPTAFYLCASSMKGPRELFFGEGSRLTVL.

This chain uses TRBV6-1 with TRBJ2-1; D possibly uses TRBD1 or TRBD2 (6 bases each). CDR1 and CDR2 (germline): MNHNS, SASEGT. The CDR3 is made up of 16 amino acids. The ends were cut back, 4 bases at V and 8 bases at J, with 21 bases in the middle. CDR3 amino acids: CASSGRRSRGVDEQFF. The CDR3 DNA sequence: TGTGCCAGCAGTGGCCGACGGTCGAGGGGGGTTGATGAGCAGTTCTTC.

The V gene is TRBV19, the J gene TRBJ1-1; D is ambiguous. Trimming removed 7 bases at V and 4 bases at J, with 13 bases between. There are 13 residues in the CDR3. Germline CDR1 LNHDA, CDR2 SQIVND (reference sequence). The DNA for the CDR3 is TGTGCCAGTACCCTGTATCGGGCCACTGAAGCTTTCTTT. Its protein product is CASTLYRATEAFF.

This clone has only a few counts. V usage is TRBV29-1 and J usage is TRBJ2-3; D could derive from TRBD1 or TRBD2 (7 bases each). Germline values: CDR1 SQVTM, CDR2 ANQGSEA. Trimming removed 6 bases at V and 3 bases at J, with 16 bases between. The CDR3 length is 14 residues. CDR3 bases: TGCAGCGTGGGGGGAGGGGGCGTGACAGATACGCAGTATTTT. This encodes CSVGGGGVTDTQYF.

The V call is TRBV27, the J call TRBJ1-4; a possible D gene is TRBD1 (5 bases). The CDR3 length is 15 residues. The germline CDR1 and CDR2 sequences are MNHEY and SMNVEV (reference sequence). V was pared by 6 bases and J by 6 bases, with 17 bases between. Written as DNA, the CDR3 is TGTGCCAGCAGACTTCGTACGGGACCTGATGAAAAACTGTTTTTT. It encodes CASRLRTGPDEKLFF.

The chain recombines TRBV6-6 with TRBJ2-3, with 7 bases aligning to TRBD1. The CDR3 totals 16 residues. V gave up 0 bases and J gave up 5 bases; unmatched junction bases: 8. Germline V gene data show CDR1 as MNHNY and CDR2 as SVGAGI (reference sequence). In DNA, the CDR3 is TGTGCCAGCAGTTACTCAACAGGGGAGCTGGGAGATACGCAGTATTTT. Protein product: CASSYSTGELGDTQYF.

This clone was counted a few times. This rearrangement joins TRBV19 to TRBJ2-3; D is unresolved. The CDR3 contains 12 residues. The V and J ends lost 1 base and 5 bases respectively, with 4 bases between them. CDR1 and CDR2 (germline): LNHDA, SQIVND (reference sequence). The CDR3 spells CASSIGLDTQYF. The CDR3 nucleotides read TGTGCCAGTAGTATAGGTTTAGATACGCAGTATTTT.